Below are 6 T cell receptor beta chains sequenced from a single sample in a study of shared clonotypes between healthy human individuals. Repertoires were generated with immunoSEQ multiplex PCR, while TCRdb's copy carries only in-frame clones and drops some. The sample records 1.5 million to 2.5 million clones, approximately 94% being singletons. Naive CD8 cells comprised CD45RO-negative, CCR7-positively selected cells, excluding terminally differentiated effector memory CD45RA+ cells. The sequenced material came from naive CD8+ T cells sorted from blood. The receptors derive from a man aged 18 to 30 in good health.

V and J are TRBV7-2 and TRBJ2-3; TRBD1 matches at 9 bases. The length of the CDR3 is 15 residues. Germline-derived CDR1 and CDR2 are SGHTA and FQGNSA. The trim removed 1 base at V and 6 bases at J, leaving 5 bases unmatched. CDR3 in DNA: TGTGCCAGCAGCTTAGTGGGACAGGGCTCGGATACGCAGTATTTT. This gives the protein CASSLVGQGSDTQYF.

The rearrangement uses TRBV28 and TRBJ2-7; TRBD2 is a possible D gene (6 bases). CDR3 size: 14 residues. Germline lookup yields CDR1 MDHEN and CDR2 SYDVKM. V was trimmed by 7 bases and J by 3 bases, leaving 16 bases between them. The CDR3 loop reads CASKAEGTLYEQYF. DNA for the CDR3: TGTGCCAGCAAAGCGGAAGGGACTCTCTACGAGCAGTACTTC. Full variable domain (outside the CDR3, taken from reference TRBV28 and TRBJ2-7): DVKVTQSSRYLVKRTGEKVFLECVQDMDHENMFWYRQDPGLGLRLIYFSYDVKMKEKGDIPEGYSVSREKKERFSLILESASTNQTSMYLCASKAEGTLYEQYFGPGTRLTVT.

This chain links TRBV2 with TRBJ2-7, with D perhaps matching TRBD1 (6 bases). The germline V and J ends were trimmed by 3 bases and 5 bases, with 14 bases remaining between them. The germline gives CDR1 SNHLY, CDR2 FYNNEI. CDR3 length: 14 residues. The CDR3 here is CASSEQQGSHEQYF. The CDR3 DNA is TGTGCCAGCAGTGAGCAACAGGGCAGCCACGAGCAGTACTTC.

The rearrangement joins TRBV6-1 to TRBJ1-1; TRBD1 might be the D (6 bases). With 4 bases removed from V and 1 base from J, the gap between germline ends came to 16 bases. CDR3 length: 16 amino acids. Germline CDR1 is MNHNS and CDR2 is SASEGT. DNA for the CDR3: TGTGCCAGCAGTGCCCCGGTGGGGGGCTCGAACACTGAAGCTTTCTTT. Amino acids: CASSAPVGGSNTEAFF.

The chain employs TRBV27 and TRBJ2-1; 11 bases agree with TRBD1. J gave up 4 bases and V 6 bases, and 5 bases lay outside the gene matches. Germline-derived CDR1 and CDR2 are MNHEY and SMNVEV (reference sequence). CDR3 size: 15 residues. CDR3 sequence (DNA): TGTGCCAGCAGAGGCGGACAGGGGGCATACAATGAGCAGTTCTTC. Translating gives CASRGGQGAYNEQFF.

The chain combines TRBV12-1 with TRBJ1-2; TRBD1 is the table's D call, not checked against the DNA. TRBV12-1 is marked as a pseudogene. The CDR3 extends over 12 amino acids. The CDR3 bases are TGTGCCATCCCATTAAAGGGGGATGGCTACACCTTC. Its translation: CAIPLKGDGYTF.